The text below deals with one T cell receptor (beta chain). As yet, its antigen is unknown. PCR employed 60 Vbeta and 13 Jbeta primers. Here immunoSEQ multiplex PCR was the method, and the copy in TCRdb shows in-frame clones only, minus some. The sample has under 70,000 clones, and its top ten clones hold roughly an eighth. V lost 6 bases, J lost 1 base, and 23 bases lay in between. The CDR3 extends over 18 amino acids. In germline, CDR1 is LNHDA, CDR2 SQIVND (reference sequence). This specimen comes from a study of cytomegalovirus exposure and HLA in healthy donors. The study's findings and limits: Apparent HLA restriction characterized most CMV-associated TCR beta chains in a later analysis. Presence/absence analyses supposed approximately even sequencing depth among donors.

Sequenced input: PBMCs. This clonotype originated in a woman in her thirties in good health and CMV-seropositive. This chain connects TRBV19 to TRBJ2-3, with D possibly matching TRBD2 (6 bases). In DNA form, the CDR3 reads TGTGCCAGTAGACAGGACGGCGGGACCTCAAGGGGCACAGATACGCAGTATTTT. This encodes CASRQDGGTSRGTDTQYF.